These 14 T cell receptor beta chains were all obtained from the same sample, sequenced in a study of blood T cell repertoires in COVID-19. Some clones are missing from TCRdb's copy, which holds only in-frame ones; the method was immunoSEQ multiplex PCR. The sample lists some 240,000 clones; 88% were seen once. The sample consisted of peripheral blood. The receptors here all came from a woman aged 70 to 79 with COVID-19, enrolled during active disease.

The rearrangement uses TRBV28 and TRBJ1-5; tentative D call: TRBD1 (6 bases). Germline loops: CDR1 MDHEN, CDR2 SYDVKM. The CDR3 is 14 amino acids. Trimming stripped 5 bases from V and 7 bases from J, with 15 bases between. CDR3 protein: CASSPTGLGQPQHF. The CDR3 DNA follows: TGTGCCAGCAGTCCCACAGGGCTGGGGCAGCCCCAGCATTTT.

CDR3 in amino acids: CASSMRGGHGELFF. The CDR3 bases are TGTGCCAGTAGTATGAGAGGGGGTCACGGGGAGCTGTTTTTT. The J gene is TRBJ2-2, the V gene TRBV19, with D possibly being TRBD1 (6 bases). CDR3 length: 14 amino acids. With 3 bases removed from V and 7 bases from J, the gap between germline ends came to 12 bases. Germline V CDR1 and CDR2: LNHDA, SQIVND (reference sequence).

The V call is TRBV6-5, the J call TRBJ1-5, with 9 nucleotides matching TRBD1. With 10 bases clipped from V and 5 bases from J, the junction kept 6 bases outside the gene matches. CDR3 length: 13 amino acids. In germline, CDR1 is MNHEY, CDR2 SVGAGI. The CDR3 DNA reads TGTGCCACCCGGACAGGGGAGTATCAGCCCCAGCATTTT. Its translation: CATRTGEYQPQHF.

The chain recombines TRBV4-1 with TRBJ2-5, with 7 bases fitting TRBD2. Losses at the gene ends were 1 base for V and 5 bases for J; bases not matched to a gene: 1. CDR1 is MGHRA and CDR2 is YSYEKL in the germline V gene. This CDR3 is built from 13 residues. The CDR3 sequence is CASSQAGGETQYF. The CDR3 region has the DNA TGCGCCAGCAGCCAAGCCGGGGGGGAGACCCAGTACTTC.

The chain has TRBV30 and TRBJ2-5; TRBD2 matches 8 bases. Germline V lookup: CDR1 GTSNPN, CDR2 SVGIG (reference sequence). The ends lost 2 bases at V and 4 bases at J; junction bases unmatched: 3. CDR3 length: 13 amino acids. The CDR3 loop is CAWSRAGGETQYF. The CDR3, as DNA: TGTGCCTGGAGTCGTGCGGGAGGAGAGACCCAGTACTTC.

The genes are TRBV19 and TRBJ2-1, with 12 bases matching TRBD2. The germline V gene has CDR1 LNHDA and CDR2 SQIVND (reference sequence). V dropped 5 bases and J dropped 0; count of bases not matched to a gene: 2. This CDR3 is 16 amino acids long. CDR3 sequence: CASSASGRGSYNEQFF. In DNA form, the CDR3 reads TGTGCCAGTAGTGCTAGCGGGAGGGGCTCCTACAATGAGCAGTTCTTC.

The chain links TRBV9 to TRBJ1-4; tentative D call: TRBD1 (6 bases). The V and J ends lost 4 bases and 8 bases respectively, with 15 bases between them. The CDR3 spans 14 residues. The germline V gene encodes CDR1 SGDLS and CDR2 YYNGEE. CDR3 protein: CASSTRTDGEKLFF. In nucleotides, the CDR3 is TGTGCCAGCAGCACCCGGACAGATGGGGAAAAACTGTTTTTT.

Comment on this clone: The junction shows a germline mismatch at one end, possibly a read error. The V call is TRBV7-2, the J call TRBJ2-7; weak D call: TRBD2 (5 bases). Germline V gene lookup returns CDR1 SGHTA and CDR2 FQGNSA. This CDR3 region has 14 residues. CDR3 coding DNA: TGTGCCAGCACCTTAGAAAGTGGGAGAAACGAGCAGTACTTC. This gives the protein CASTLESGRNEQYF.

Of note for this clone: The sample contains more than one DNA sequence encoding this CDR3. CDR3 region: CASSASTDTQYF. Here the CDR3 DNA reads TGTGCCAGCAGTGCGAGCACAGATACGCAGTATTTT. The chain uses TRBV2 and TRBJ2-3; D remains unclear. The CDR3 length is 12 residues. V was pared by 4 bases and J by 0 bases, with 2 bases between. In germline, CDR1 is SNHLY, CDR2 FYNNEI.

The chain recombines TRBV4-1 with TRBJ1-5; 7 nucleotides align to TRBD1. J was trimmed by 3 bases and V by 3 bases; bases with no gene match: 2. There are 14 residues in the CDR3. Germline V lookup: CDR1 MGHRA, CDR2 YSYEKL. CDR3 region: CASSQGQNNQPQHF. The CDR3 nucleotides are TGCGCCAGCAGCCAGGGACAGAACAATCAGCCCCAGCATTTT.

The rearrangement joins TRBV4-2 to TRBJ1-3; 7 bases are a match to TRBD1. The V gene's germline CDR1 is LGHNA and CDR2 YNFKEQ. CDR3 length equals 17 residues. J lost 2 bases, V lost 0 bases, and 7 bases had no gene match. CDR3 coding DNA: TGTGCCAGCAGCCAAGATTATGACAGGGAAGCTGGAAACACCATATATTTT. Protein: CASSQDYDREAGNTIYF.

The chain links TRBV7-9 to TRBJ2-5, with D tentatively TRBD2 (5 bases). V was pared by 2 bases and J by 3 bases, with 10 bases between. This CDR3 comprises 14 residues. The V gene's germline CDR1 is SEHNR and CDR2 FQNEAQ (reference sequence). The CDR3 reads CASSLTLAEETQYF. The DNA of the CDR3 is TGTGCCAGCAGCTTAACGCTAGCAGAAGAGACCCAGTACTTC.

This clone has only one observation. CDR3 protein: CASSLPIGTEAFF. In DNA, the CDR3 is TGTGCCAGCAGTTTACCCATCGGCACTGAAGCTTTCTTT. The chain employs TRBV28 and TRBJ1-1; D call uncertain. The CDR3 length is 13 residues. Germline V gene sequence: CDR1 MDHEN, CDR2 SYDVKM. V was pared by 2 bases and J by 4 bases, with 8 bases between.

Worth noting for this clone: This specimen includes other DNA sequences encoding the same CDR3. V is TRBV27 and J is TRBJ1-5; D is undetermined. Between the trimmed V and J ends, which lost 2 bases and 1 base, there was a span of 3 bases. Germline assignment: CDR1 MNHEY and CDR2 SMNVEV (reference sequence). CDR3 size: 13 residues. Here the CDR3 DNA reads TGTGCCAGCAGTTTAGGCAGCAATCAGCCCCAGCATTTT. Protein product: CASSLGSNQPQHF.